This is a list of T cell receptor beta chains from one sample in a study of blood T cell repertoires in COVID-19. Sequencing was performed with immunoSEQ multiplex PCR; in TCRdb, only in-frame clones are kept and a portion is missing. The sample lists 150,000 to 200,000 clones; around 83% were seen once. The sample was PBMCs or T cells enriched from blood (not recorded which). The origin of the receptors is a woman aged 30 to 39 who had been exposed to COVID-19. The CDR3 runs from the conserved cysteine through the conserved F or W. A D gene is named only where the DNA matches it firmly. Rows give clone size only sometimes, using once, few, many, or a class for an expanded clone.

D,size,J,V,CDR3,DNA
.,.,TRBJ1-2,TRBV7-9,CASSATVGYTF,TGTGCCAGCAGCGCTACGGTTGGCTACACCTTC
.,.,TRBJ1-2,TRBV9,CASSVDGGARGYTF,TGTGCCAGCAGCGTAGACGGGGGGGCGCGTGGCTACACCTTC
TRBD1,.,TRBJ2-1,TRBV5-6,CASSMDTGTGGDEQFF,TGTGCCAGCAGCATGGATACCGGGACAGGGGGGGATGAGCAGTTCTTC
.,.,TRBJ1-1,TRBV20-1,CSASRGSYDEAFF,TGCAGTGCTAGTAGGGGGTCCTACGATGAAGCTTTCTTT
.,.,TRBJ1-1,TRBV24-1,CATSDGYTEAFF,TGTGCCACCAGTGACGGTTACACTGAAGCTTTCTTT
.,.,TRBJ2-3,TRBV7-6,CASSLATDTQYF,TGTGCCAGCAGCTTGGCCACAGATACGCAGTATTTT
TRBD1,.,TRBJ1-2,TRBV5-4,CASSLQGARNGYTF,TGTGCCAGCAGTCTCCAGGGGGCGCGGAATGGCTACACCTTC
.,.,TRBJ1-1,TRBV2,CASSGVDRNTEAFF,TGTGCCAGCAGTGGGGTCGACAGGAACACTGAAGCTTTCTTT
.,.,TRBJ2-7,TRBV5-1,CASSLGYGGNYEQYF,TGCGCCAGCAGCTTGGGTTACGGGGGTAACTACGAGCAGTACTTC
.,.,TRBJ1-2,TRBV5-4,CASSSPGYGYGYTF,TGTGCCAGCAGCTCCCCAGGGTATGGCTATGGCTACACCTTC
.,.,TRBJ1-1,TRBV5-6,CASSSSVQGNSKAFF,TGTGCCAGCAGCTCGTCCGTCCAGGGTAATTCGAAGGCTTTCTTT
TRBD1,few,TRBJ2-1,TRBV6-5,CASSNTGDEQFF,TGTGCCAGCAGTAACACAGGGGATGAGCAGTTCTTC
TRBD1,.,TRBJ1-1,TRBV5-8,CASSSLTGTYTEAFF,TGTGCCAGCAGCTCCTTGACAGGGACGTACACTGAAGCTTTCTTT
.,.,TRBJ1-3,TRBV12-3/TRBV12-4,CASSRQALWTIYF,TGTGCCAGCAGCAGACAGGCCCTGTGGACCATATATTTT
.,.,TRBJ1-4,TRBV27,CASSLRGTLTNEKLFF,TGTGCCAGCAGTTTAAGAGGGACTTTAACTAATGAAAAACTGTTTTTT
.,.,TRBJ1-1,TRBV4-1,CASSHAMGSGEAFF,TGCGCCAGCAGCCATGCCATGGGAAGCGGTGAAGCTTTCTTT
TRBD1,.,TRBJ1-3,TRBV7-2,CASSPTGGSGNTIYF,TGTGCCAGCAGTCCAACAGGGGGCTCAGGAAACACCATATATTTT
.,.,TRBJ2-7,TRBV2,CASNPTGPYEQYF,TGTGCCAGCAACCCGACAGGACCTTACGAGCAGTACTTC
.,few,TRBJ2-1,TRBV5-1,CASSLRVNEQFF,TGCGCCAGCAGCTTGCGGGTTAATGAGCAGTTCTTC
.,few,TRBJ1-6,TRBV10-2,CASSESPGMYNSPLHF,TGCGCCAGCAGTGAGTCCCCAGGGATGTATAATTCACCCCTCCACTTT
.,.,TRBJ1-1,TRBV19,CASSSSYMNTEAFF,TGTGCCAGTAGTTCATCATACATGAACACTGAAGCTTTCTTT
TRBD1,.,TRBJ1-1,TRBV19,CASSFPDRTEAFF,TGTGCCAGTAGTTTTCCGGACAGGACTGAAGCTTTCTTT
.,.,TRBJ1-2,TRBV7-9,CASSLTEANYGYTF,TGTGCCAGCAGTCTGACTGAGGCCAACTATGGCTACACCTTC
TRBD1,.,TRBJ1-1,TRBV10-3,CAISDGTGGKNTEAFF,TGTGCCATCAGTGACGGGACAGGGGGTAAGAACACTGAAGCTTTCTTT
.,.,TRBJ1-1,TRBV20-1,CSARERAFF,TGCAGTGCTAGAGAGAGGGCTTTCTTT
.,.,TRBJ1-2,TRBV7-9,CASSLKDTPYGYTF,TGTGCCAGCAGCTTAAAGGACACCCCTTATGGCTACACCTTC
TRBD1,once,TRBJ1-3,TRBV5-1,CASSEDRVRSGNTIYF,TGCGCCAGCAGCGAGGACAGGGTTCGGTCTGGAAACACCATATATTTT
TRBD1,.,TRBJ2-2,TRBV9,CASSIISGGAIGELFF,TGTGCCAGCAGCATAATTTCAGGGGGCGCGATCGGGGAGCTGTTTTTT
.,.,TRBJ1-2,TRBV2,CASSGRDGANYGYTF,TGTGCCAGCAGTGGGCGAGATGGAGCTAACTATGGCTACACCTTC
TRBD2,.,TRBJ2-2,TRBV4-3,CASSQDPGGTGELFF,TGCGCCAGCAGCCAAGATCCGGGGGGCACCGGGGAGCTGTTTTTT
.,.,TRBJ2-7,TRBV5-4,CASIRQTYEQYF,TGTGCCAGCATCCGACAAACCTACGAGCAGTACTTC
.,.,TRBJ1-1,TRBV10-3,CAISPGLVTEAFF,TGTGCCATCAGTCCAGGGTTGGTCACTGAAGCTTTCTTT
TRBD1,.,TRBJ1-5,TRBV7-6,CASSFGQGNQPQHF,TGTGCCAGCAGCTTCGGACAGGGGAATCAGCCCCAGCATTTT
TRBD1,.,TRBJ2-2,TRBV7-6,CASSLARDSYTGELFF,TGTGCCAGCAGCTTAGCCCGGGACAGCTACACCGGGGAGCTGTTTTTT
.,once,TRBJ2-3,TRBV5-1,CASSLDGAGTDTQYF,TGCGCCAGCAGCTTGGATGGCGCGGGCACAGATACGCAGTATTTT
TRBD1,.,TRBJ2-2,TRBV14,CASSPWTGGTTGELFF,TGTGCCAGCAGCCCTTGGACAGGGGGGACGACCGGGGAGCTGTTTTTT
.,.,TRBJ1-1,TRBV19,CASSGESMNTEAFF,TGTGCCAGTTCGGGAGAAAGTATGAACACTGAAGCTTTCTTT
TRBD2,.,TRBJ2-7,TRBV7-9,CASSLVPGLAGDEQYF,TGTGCCAGCAGCTTAGTACCGGGACTAGCGGGCGACGAGCAGTACTTC
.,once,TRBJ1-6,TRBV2,CASYRDYNSPLHF,TGTGCCAGCTACCGGGACTATAATTCACCCCTCCACTTT
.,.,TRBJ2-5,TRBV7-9,CASSLATLLGPQETQYF,TGTGCCAGCAGCTTAGCGACCTTGTTGGGGCCCCAAGAGACCCAGTACTTC
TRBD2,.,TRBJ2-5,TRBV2,CASSATGLAGGQETQYF,TGTGCCAGCAGTGCAACGGGACTAGCGGGGGGGCAAGAGACCCAGTACTTC
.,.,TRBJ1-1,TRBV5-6,CASSFGHPVGAFF,TGTGCCAGCAGCTTCGGACACCCCGTAGGGGCTTTCTTT
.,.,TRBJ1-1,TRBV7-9,CASSLGAEPAFF,TGTGCCAGCAGCCTGGGGGCCGAACCAGCTTTCTTT
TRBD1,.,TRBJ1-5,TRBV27,CASSPDRGHQPQHF,TGTGCCAGCAGCCCGGACAGGGGGCATCAGCCCCAGCATTTT
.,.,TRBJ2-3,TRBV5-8,CASSLGDGTDTQYF,TGTGCCAGCAGCTTGGGCGATGGCACAGATACGCAGTATTTT
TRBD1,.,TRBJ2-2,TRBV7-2,CASSPGTANTGELFF,TGTGCCAGCAGCCCCGGGACAGCGAACACCGGGGAGCTGTTTTTT
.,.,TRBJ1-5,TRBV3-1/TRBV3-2,CASSQDEVQPQHF,TGTGCCAGCAGCCAAGACGAGGTTCAGCCCCAGCATTTT